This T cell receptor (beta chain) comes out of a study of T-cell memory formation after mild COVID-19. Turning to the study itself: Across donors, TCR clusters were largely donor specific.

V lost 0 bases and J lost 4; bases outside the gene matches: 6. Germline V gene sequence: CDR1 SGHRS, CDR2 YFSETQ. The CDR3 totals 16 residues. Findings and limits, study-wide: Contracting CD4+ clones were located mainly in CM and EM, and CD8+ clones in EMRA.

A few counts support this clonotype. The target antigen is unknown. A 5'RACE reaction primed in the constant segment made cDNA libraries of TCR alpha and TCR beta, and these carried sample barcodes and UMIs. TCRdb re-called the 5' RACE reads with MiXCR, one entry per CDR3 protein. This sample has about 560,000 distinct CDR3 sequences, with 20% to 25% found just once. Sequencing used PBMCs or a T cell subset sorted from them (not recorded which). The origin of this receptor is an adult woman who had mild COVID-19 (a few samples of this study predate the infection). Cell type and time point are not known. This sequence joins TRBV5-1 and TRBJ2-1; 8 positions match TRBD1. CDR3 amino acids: CASSLGRQGSYNEQFF. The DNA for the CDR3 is TGCGCCAGCAGCTTGGGGCGACAGGGGTCGTACAATGAGCAGTTCTTC. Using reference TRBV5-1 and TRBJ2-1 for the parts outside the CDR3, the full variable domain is KAGVTQTPRYLIKTRGQQVTLSCSPISGHRSVSWYQQTPGQGLQFLFEYFSETQRNKGNFPGRFSGRQFSNSRSEMNVSTLELGDSALYLCASSLGRQGSYNEQFFGPGTRLTVL.